A single sample gave rise to the 17 T cell receptor beta chains below, sequenced in a study of early T cells in non-severe SARS-CoV-2 infection. TCRdb independently ran MiXCR on the 5' RACE reads; one entry per CDR3 protein. The sample includes around 100,000 distinct CDR3 sequences, roughly 15% of them seen just once. Material: whole blood. Receptors originate from an adult who was a healthcare worker with PCR-confirmed SARS-CoV-2 infection or an uninfected control (not recorded which).

The sample holds a few counts of this clonotype. The chain recombines TRBV12-3 or TRBV12-4 with TRBJ2-5, with D perhaps matching TRBD2 (7 bases). The CDR3 is made up of 16 amino acids. Trimming shortened V by 5 bases and J by 1 base, and 17 bases separated the two germline ends. CDR3 coding DNA: TGTGCCAGCAGTCGGGGAGGGACAAACGCCCAAGAGACCCAGTACTTC. Translated, it gives CASSRGGTNAQETQYF.

The rearrangement joins TRBV11-2 to TRBJ1-1; weak D call: TRBD1 (5 bases). The CDR3 has 13 amino acids. The germline V and J ends were trimmed by 0 bases and 11 bases, with 13 bases remaining between them. Germline V gene sequence: CDR1 SGHAT, CDR2 FQNNGV. The CDR3 region is CASSLDLDTSAFF. Here the CDR3 DNA reads TGTGCCAGCAGCTTAGACTTGGACACCTCGGCTTTCTTT.

V and J are TRBV12-3 or TRBV12-4 and TRBJ2-4; 10 bases are shared with TRBD1. The CDR3 totals 16 residues. Losses at the gene ends were 6 bases for V and 3 bases for J; bases not matched to a gene: 8. CDR3 DNA sequence: TGTGCCAGCAGACCGGGGACAGGGGCAGGCAAAAACATTCAGTACTTC. Translating gives CASRPGTGAGKNIQYF.

CDR3: CASSLGTDRGPNEKLFF. The CDR3 DNA follows: TGTGCCAGCAGCTTGGGGACCGACCGGGGCCCTAATGAAAAACTGTTTTTT. The chain uses TRBV5-5 and TRBJ1-4, with a weak D call TRBD1 (5 bases). Per the germline V gene, CDR1 is SGHKS and CDR2 is YYEKEE (reference sequence). This CDR3 spans 17 amino acids. V was cut by 0 bases and J by 3 bases, with 15 bases left in between. Drawing the rest from reference TRBV5-5 and TRBJ1-4, the complete variable domain is DAGVTQSPTHLIKTRGQQVTLRCSPISGHKSVSWYQQVLGQGPQFIFQYYEKEERGRGNFPDRFSARQFPNYSSELNVNALLLGDSALYLCASSLGTDRGPNEKLFFGSGTQLSVL.

There are many counts of this clonotype. The chain employs TRBV12-3 or TRBV12-4 and TRBJ2-3; 10 bases match TRBD2. With V trimmed by 2 bases and J by 6 bases, 8 bases remained unmatched. This CDR3 is built from 16 residues. The CDR3 sequence is CASSLRAAGGRDTQYF. In DNA, the CDR3 is TGTGCCAGCAGTTTACGTGCAGCGGGGGGGCGTGATACGCAGTATTTT.

This clonotype was observed many times. V and J are TRBV29-1 and TRBJ1-1; TRBD1 might be the D (6 bases). CDR1 is SQVTM and CDR2 is ANQGSEA in the germline V gene. Trimming left V 4 bases short and J 3 bases short, with 6 bases between. CDR3 length: 11 residues. The CDR3 region has the DNA TGCAGCGTTGGACAGGACACTGAAGCTTTCTTT. Translated: CSVGQDTEAFF.

This clonotype has ten or more counts. The genes are TRBV28 and TRBJ2-7; TRBD1 matches at 7 bases. The germline V gene has CDR1 MDHEN and CDR2 SYDVKM. This CDR3 has 15 residues. V was clipped by 2 bases and J by 7 bases; unmatched bases: 11. CDR3 DNA: TGTGCCAGCAGTTTACGGGGACAGCGATCGGAAGAGCAGTACTTC. Translation gives CASSLRGQRSEEQYF.

This sequence joins TRBV30 and TRBJ2-1; the D call may be TRBD1 or TRBD2 (7 bases each). V lost 5 bases and J lost 5, with 19 bases in between. The CDR3 covers 15 residues. The V gene's germline CDR1 is GTSNPN and CDR2 SVGIG (reference sequence). The CDR3 loop is CAWARGGLSNNEQFF. CDR3 DNA: TGTGCCTGGGCCAGGGGGGGCCTGAGCAACAATGAGCAGTTCTTC. The full variable domain, in which reference TRBV30 and TRBJ2-1 provide the parts outside the CDR3, is SQTIHQWPATLVQPVGSPLSLECTVEGTSNPNLYWYRQAAGRGLQLLFYSVGIGQISSEVPQNLSASRPQDRQFILSSKKLLLSDSGFYLCAWARGGLSNNEQFFGPGTRLTVL.

This chain links TRBV7-9 with TRBJ2-5; 14 nucleotides agree with TRBD2. J lost 4 bases, V lost 1 base, and 5 bases had no gene match. The CDR3 has 17 residues. Germline loops: CDR1 SEHNR, CDR2 FQNEAQ (reference sequence). The CDR3 DNA reads TGTGCCAGCAGCTTAGGTGGACTAGCGGGAGGCGGAGAGACCCAGTACTTC. This gives the protein CASSLGGLAGGGETQYF.

V and J are TRBV11-2 and TRBJ2-7; 11 bases are a match to TRBD2. Germline loops: CDR1 SGHAT, CDR2 FQNNGV. Trimming removed 5 bases from V and 0 bases from J; junction bases left unmatched: 9. The CDR3 has 17 residues. The CDR3 is CASSATSGNRYSYEQYF. CDR3 coding DNA: TGTGCCAGCAGCGCGACTAGCGGGAATCGATACTCCTACGAGCAGTACTTC.

J is TRBJ2-7 and V is TRBV27, with 9 nucleotides matching TRBD1. Germline lookup yields CDR1 MNHEY and CDR2 SMNVEV (reference sequence). After removal of 6 bases from V and 5 bases from J, the junction contained 5 bases not matched to a gene. The CDR3 extends over 13 amino acids. CDR3 DNA: TGTGCCAGCAGAGGACAGGGGTTTAACGAGCAGTACTTC. This encodes CASRGQGFNEQYF.

This clonotype was seen only a few times. The chain combines TRBV29-1 with TRBJ2-3, with D possibly called TRBD1 or TRBD2 (5 bases each). CDR3 length: 17 residues. V was clipped by 1 base and J by 3 bases, with 20 bases between them. Germline lookup yields CDR1 SQVTM and CDR2 ANQGSEA. The DNA for the CDR3 is TGCAGCGTTGAAGCCCGGGACCTCATATGGGATACAGATACGCAGTATTTT. This translates into CSVEARDLIWDTDTQYF.

The chain combines TRBV11-2 with TRBJ2-7; D not resolved. Per the germline V gene, CDR1 is SGHAT and CDR2 is FQNNGV. The V end was cut by 10 bases, the J end by 0 bases, with 10 bases between. This CDR3 contains 12 residues. CDR3 amino acids: CATADSSYEQYF. The CDR3 DNA sequence: TGTGCCACGGCAGATTCCTCCTACGAGCAGTACTTC. The full variable domain, rest sourced from reference TRBV11-2 and TRBJ2-7, is EAGVAQSPRYKIIEKRQSVAFWCNPISGHATLYWYQQILGQGPKLLIQFQNNGVVDDSQLPKDRFSAERLKGVDSTLKIQPAKLEDSAVYLCATADSSYEQYFGPGTRLTVT.

The chain combines TRBV30 with TRBJ2-1, with D unresolved. This CDR3 is 14 amino acids long. Trimming cost V 3 bases and J 0 bases, with 9 bases left between them. Per the germline V gene, CDR1 is GTSNPN and CDR2 is SVGIG (reference sequence). CDR3 DNA: TGTGCCTGGAGCGGAACCAGCTCCTACAATGAGCAGTTCTTC. This gives the protein CAWSGTSSYNEQFF.

This clonotype was detected only a few times. The chain joins TRBV27 to TRBJ2-2; 8 bases line up with TRBD1. This CDR3 has 16 residues. V lost 3 bases to trimming and J lost 4 bases; unmatched junction nucleotides: 7. Germline lookup yields CDR1 MNHEY and CDR2 SMNVEV (reference sequence). CDR3 DNA: TGTGCCAGCAGTTTGCTGCAGGGGGCCAGCACCGGGGAGCTGTTTTTT. It encodes CASSLLQGASTGELFF.

This clonotype came up a few times. This chain uses TRBV2 with TRBJ2-4, with D possibly being TRBD1 or TRBD2 (5 bases each). CDR3 size: 13 residues. Per the germline V gene, CDR1 is SNHLY and CDR2 is FYNNEI. V was cut by 4 bases and J by 9 bases, with 13 bases left in between. CDR3 residues: CASSVGPNAIQYF. CDR3 nucleotides: TGTGCCAGCAGTGTGGGACCCAACGCCATTCAGTACTTC.

This clonotype was picked up a small number of times. The genes are TRBV29-1 and TRBJ2-7; TRBD2 matches 10 bases. The CDR3 consists of 14 residues. V lost 2 bases to trimming and J lost 2 bases; unmatched junction nucleotides: 3. CDR1 is SQVTM, CDR2 ANQGSEA, per germline. Written as DNA, the CDR3 is TGCAGCGTTGAACCCCTAGCGGGAGCCTACGAGCAGTACTTC. It encodes CSVEPLAGAYEQYF.